The next 2 T cell receptor beta chains were all read from a single sample in a study of shared clonotypes between healthy human individuals (TCRdb year 2020). The library was prepared using the immunoSEQ multiplex PCR assay. TCRdb provides this immuneACCESS table in a form limited to in-frame rearrangements. Some clones are lacking; in checked studies, under half of them reflect an unresolved V gene, and why the rest are absent is not known. Across this sample there are about a million clones, with approximately 77% seen only once. The ten biggest clones cover 0.89% of the sample. The sample taken for sequencing was memory CD4+ T cells from PBMCs. The cell subset or site label, as the study defines it: CD45RA-negative fraction. Receptors originate from a man between 18 and 29 years old in good health. Some clones in this sample may be carry-over from other donors' samples.

In the case of this clone: This sample includes further DNA sequences coding for the same CDR3. This sequence joins TRBV18 and TRBJ2-6; D gene uncertain. The CDR3 is made up of 14 amino acids. CDR1 and CDR2 from the germline V gene are KGHSH and LQKENI. Between the trimmed V and J ends, which lost 3 bases and 0 bases, there was a span of 3 bases. CDR3 bases: TGTGCCAGCTCACCTAACTCTGGGGCCAACGTCCTGACTTTC. Protein product: CASSPNSGANVLTF.

This clone was counted only a few times. The genes are TRBV7-9 and TRBJ1-2; a possible D gene is TRBD1 (5 bases). The CDR3 loop spans 14 amino acids. Germline V lookup: CDR1 SEHNR, CDR2 FQNEAQ (reference sequence). V lost 0 bases and J 7 bases, leaving 12 bases between the germline ends. For the CDR3, the DNA is TGTGCCAGCAGCTTAGCGGAGCCCGGGGGTGGCTACACCTTC. Translation gives CASSLAEPGGGYTF.